This passage covers 8 T cell receptor beta chains from one sample sequenced in a study of metastatic and nonmetastatic thyroid tumors. With MiXCR, TCRdb reprocessed the PCR reads. The table includes fewer than 18,000 clones, 24% detected once. There were no patients who had received any treatment before thyroid surgery. The specimen sequenced was tumor tissue. The receptors stem from a female donor with papillary thyroid cancer or a benign thyroid nodule (not recorded which). Some clones in this sample may be carry-over from other donors' samples.

This chain uses TRBV6-1 with TRBJ2-3, with 7 bases fitting TRBD2. V was clipped by 7 bases and J by 1 base; unmatched bases: 8. The CDR3 loop spans 15 amino acids. Per germline, CDR1 MNHNS and CDR2 SASEGT. The CDR3 sequence: CASTGSAGGTDTQYF. The CDR3 DNA reads as TGTGCCAGCACGGGTTCGGCGGGGGGCACAGATACGCAGTATTTT.

The genes are TRBV28 and TRBJ2-7, with D unclear. V shed 11 bases and J shed 0 bases, with 17 bases lying between them. The CDR3 has 14 residues. Germline values: CDR1 MDHEN, CDR2 SYDVKM. Written as DNA, the CDR3 is TGTGCCGGCACGTTAACCAGGATCTCCTACGAGCAGTACTTC. Translating it yields CAGTLTRISYEQYF.

This clone was counted many times. The chain recombines TRBV9 with TRBJ2-7; perhaps D is TRBD1 or TRBD2 (5 bases each). The CDR3 is 15 amino acids. Trimming pared 0 bases from V and 3 bases from J, leaving 13 bases between. Germline V CDR1 and CDR2: SGDLS, YYNGEE. The CDR3: CASSVGGTVDYEQYF. For the CDR3, the DNA is TGTGCCAGCAGCGTAGGAGGGACGGTGGACTACGAGCAGTACTTC.

The chain has TRBV11-2 and TRBJ2-7; possibly TRBD1 for D (7 bases). CDR1 and CDR2 from the germline V gene are SGHAT and FQNNGV. The CDR3 has 16 amino acids. Trimming removed 3 bases from V and 2 bases from J, with 17 bases in between. The CDR3 reads CASSLGGTDWAYEQYF. The CDR3 DNA is TGTGCCAGCAGCTTGGGCGGGACAGATTGGGCCTACGAGCAGTACTTC.

This clone showed up many times. The chain uses TRBV25-1 and TRBJ1-1; D is ambiguous. The CDR3 contains 13 residues. Per the germline V gene, CDR1 is MGHDK and CDR2 is SYGVNS. Trimming left V 4 bases short and J 7 bases short, with 13 bases between. The CDR3 sequence is CASSGQDIIEAFF. CDR3 DNA: TGTGCCAGCAGTGGCCAGGATATTATTGAAGCTTTCTTT.

This clone occurred many times. V usage is TRBV20-1 and J usage is TRBJ1-5, with TRBD1 matching over 10 bases. The CDR3 has 13 amino acids. Germline lookup yields CDR1 DFQATT and CDR2 SNEGSKA (reference sequence). V trimming: 6 bases; J trimming: 5 bases; junction bases outside the gene matches: 4. DNA of the CDR3: TGCAGTGCAGAGACAGGGGGCGATCAGCCCCAGCATTTT. It translates to CSAETGGDQPQHF.

This clone occurred a few times. The CDR3 loop is CASSIDQGWGYTF. CDR3 in DNA: TGTGCCAGTAGTATAGACCAGGGCTGGGGCTACACCTTC. The gene calls are TRBV19 and TRBJ1-2, with a possible D match to TRBD1 (5 bases). Germline V gene data show CDR1 as LNHDA and CDR2 as SQIVND (reference sequence). V gave up 0 bases and J gave up 8 bases, with 10 bases separating them. The CDR3 has 13 amino acids.

This clone was seen a few times. The chain carries TRBV5-8 and TRBJ1-2; 9 bases align to TRBD1. The V segment lost 4 bases and the J segment 6 bases; nucleotides outside the gene matches: 7. The CDR3 is 14 amino acids. Germline loops: CDR1 SGHTS, CDR2 YDEGEE. In DNA form, the CDR3 reads TGTGCCAGCAGCCTAAACAGGGGGCAAGATGGCTACACCTTC. This sequence encodes CASSLNRGQDGYTF.